The 6 T cell receptor beta chains in this list originate from one sample, sequenced in a study of cytomegalovirus exposure and HLA in healthy donors. Primers included in the PCR were 60 Vbeta and 13 Jbeta primers. The protocol was immunoSEQ multiplex PCR, while the TCRdb copy is restricted to in-frame clones and leaves out a portion. In the table there are 200,000 to 250,000 clones, around 83% of which are singletons. Sequencing input: PBMCs. Receptor source: a girl aged 2 to 10 in good health and CMV-seronegative.

The rearrangement links TRBV30 to TRBJ2-5; D is perhaps TRBD2 (5 bases). Trimming shortened V by 4 bases and J by 2 bases, and 11 bases separated the two germline ends. CDR1 and CDR2 (germline): GTSNPN, SVGIG (reference sequence). The CDR3 contains 13 residues. CDR3 in DNA: TGTGCCTGGAAGAGACCGGGACAAGAGACCCAGTACTTC. It codes for CAWKRPGQETQYF.

V and J are TRBV2 and TRBJ2-3; 10 positions agree with TRBD2. This CDR3 contains 15 residues. V was pared by 6 bases and J by 1 base, with 4 bases of the junction left unmatched. Germline V gene data show CDR1 as SNHLY and CDR2 as FYNNEI. CDR3 residues: CASSSGLAGTDTQYF. The CDR3 region has the DNA TGTGCCAGCAGCAGCGGACTAGCGGGCACAGATACGCAGTATTTT.

The genes are TRBV20-1 and TRBJ1-1, with D hard to call. The length of the CDR3 is 10 residues. The V end lost 6 bases, the J end lost 8 bases, and 10 bases lay between the germline ends. In germline, CDR1 is DFQATT, CDR2 SNEGSKA (reference sequence). The DNA of the CDR3 is TGCAGTGCAAGGAAACAGGAAGCTTTCTTT. As protein: CSARKQEAFF.

Here the CDR3 DNA reads TGTGCCAGCAGCTTCATATGGAGCGGACGGGTCTCCTACAATGAGCAGTTCTTC. This gives the protein CASSFIWSGRVSYNEQFF. The chain is built from TRBV13 and TRBJ2-1; TRBD2 is a possible D gene (5 bases). The ends were cut back, 3 bases at V and 0 bases at J, with 18 bases in the middle. This CDR3 comprises 18 residues. Per germline, CDR1 PRHDT and CDR2 FYEKMQ (reference sequence).

This clone was counted a single time. The chain links TRBV7-9 to TRBJ1-2; no clear D. The CDR3 is 13 amino acids. Trimming cost V 1 base and J 8 bases, with 11 bases left between them. Looked up from germline, CDR1 is SEHNR and CDR2 is FQNEAQ (reference sequence). CDR3 nucleotide sequence: TGTGCCAGCAGCTTAGAGTCGCACTCGGGCTACACCTTC. It translates to CASSLESHSGYTF.

The genes are TRBV7-8 and TRBJ2-7, with TRBD2 matching over 9 bases. V lost 4 bases and J lost 4; bases outside the gene matches: 14. The CDR3 length is 17 residues. Germline lookup yields CDR1 SGHVS and CDR2 FQNEAQ. The CDR3 DNA follows: TGTGCCAGCAGCTGGTCTAGCGGGGCTCTAAGGGGATACGAGCAGTACTTC. Encoded protein: CASSWSSGALRGYEQYF.